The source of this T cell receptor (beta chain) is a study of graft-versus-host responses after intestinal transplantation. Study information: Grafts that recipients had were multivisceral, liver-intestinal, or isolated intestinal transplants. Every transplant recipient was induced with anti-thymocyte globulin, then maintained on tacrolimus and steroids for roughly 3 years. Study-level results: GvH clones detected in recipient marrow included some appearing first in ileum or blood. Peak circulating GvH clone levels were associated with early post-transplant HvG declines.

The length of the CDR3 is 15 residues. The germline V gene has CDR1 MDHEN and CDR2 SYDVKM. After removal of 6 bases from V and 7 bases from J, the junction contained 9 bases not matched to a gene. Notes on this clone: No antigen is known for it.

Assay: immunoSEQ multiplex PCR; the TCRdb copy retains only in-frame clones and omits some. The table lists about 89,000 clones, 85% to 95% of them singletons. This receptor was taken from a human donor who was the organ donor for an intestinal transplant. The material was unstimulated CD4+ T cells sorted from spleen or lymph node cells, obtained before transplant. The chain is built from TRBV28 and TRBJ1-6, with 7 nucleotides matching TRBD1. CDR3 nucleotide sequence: TGTGCCAGCAGGCCGACAGGGAGCGAAAATTCACCCCTCCACTTT. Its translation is CASRPTGSENSPLHF. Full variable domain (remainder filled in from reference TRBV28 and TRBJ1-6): DVKVTQSSRYLVKRTGEKVFLECVQDMDHENMFWYRQDPGLGLRLIYFSYDVKMKEKGDIPEGYSVSREKKERFSLILESASTNQTSMYLCASRPTGSENSPLHFGNGTRLTVT.